These 28 T cell receptor beta chains originate from one sample sequenced in a study of shared clonotypes between healthy human individuals. Measured with immunoSEQ multiplex PCR; TCRdb has only the in-frame clones, and not every one. This table holds some 1,100,000 clones, about 84% found once. The sequenced sample was memory CD4+ T cells from PBMCs. Subset here: CD45RA-negative fraction. The receptors originated from a man between 18 and 29 years old in good health. Some clones in this sample may be carry-over from other donors' samples.

For this clone: The same CDR3 also results from other DNA sequences found in this sample. This chain uses TRBV2 with TRBJ2-7; D is unresolved. The CDR3 covers 13 residues. Trimming cost V 4 bases and J 0 bases, with 7 bases left between them. CDR1 SNHLY and CDR2 FYNNEI come from the germline V gene. The CDR3 DNA reads as TGTGCCAGCAGTGGGCAGGTCTCCTACGAGCAGTACTTC. Protein sequence: CASSGQVSYEQYF.

The chain is built from TRBV29-1 and TRBJ2-7, with 8 bases fitting TRBD1. The germline V gene has CDR1 SQVTM and CDR2 ANQGSEA. CDR3 length: 13 amino acids. Trimming at V came to 7 bases and at J to 2 bases, leaving 7 bases not matched to a gene. This chain's CDR3 is CSGMTGDTYEQYF. The CDR3, as DNA: TGCAGCGGAATGACAGGGGACACCTACGAGCAGTACTTC.

This clone showed up just a few times. V usage is TRBV25-1 and J usage is TRBJ1-1; D remains unclear. Germline CDR1 and CDR2: MGHDK and SYGVNS. V lost 7 bases, J lost 1 base, and 10 bases lay in between. The length of the CDR3 is 13 residues. CDR3 sequence reads: CASTPPTNTEAFF. Here the CDR3 DNA reads TGTGCCAGCACCCCCCCCACGAACACTGAAGCTTTCTTT.

The table lists this clone with a few counts. The chain has TRBV7-2 and TRBJ2-5; no clear D. Trimming cost V 5 bases and J 1 base, with 14 bases left between them. The germline V gene has CDR1 SGHTA and CDR2 FQGNSA. The CDR3 contains 15 residues. CDR3: CASSPYPDTQETQYF. The DNA of the CDR3 is TGTGCCAGCAGCCCCTACCCCGACACCCAAGAGACCCAGTACTTC.

The chain carries TRBV25-1 and TRBJ1-2; 8 nucleotides agree with TRBD1. Per germline, CDR1 MGHDK and CDR2 SYGVNS. The CDR3 length is 12 residues. CDR3 region: CATSGTGYGYTF. Here the CDR3 DNA reads TGTGCGACCTCCGGGACAGGCTATGGCTACACCTTC.

This chain connects TRBV6-4 to TRBJ2-3; 7 bases map to TRBD2. The J segment lost 1 base and the V segment lost 0 bases, leaving 1 base of the junction unmatched. This CDR3 has 15 residues. Germline lookup yields CDR1 MRHNA and CDR2 SNTAGT. The DNA for the CDR3 is TGTGCCAGCAGTGACTCGGGAGGGGGCACAGATACGCAGTATTTT. This encodes CASSDSGGGTDTQYF.

This clone was observed a handful of times. The chain combines TRBV4-2 with TRBJ1-1; D unresolved. V shed 5 bases and J shed 3 bases, with 16 bases lying between them. The V gene's germline CDR1 is LGHNA and CDR2 YNFKEQ. This CDR3 is built from 15 residues. The CDR3 bases are TGTGCCAGCAGCTCTGAGGGCCGTGGTGACACTGAAGCTTTCTTT. It yields the protein CASSSEGRGDTEAFF.

The chain uses TRBV7-2 and TRBJ2-3; no firm D call. The germline V and J ends were trimmed by 1 base and 0 bases, with 5 bases remaining between them. Germline assignment: CDR1 SGHTA and CDR2 FQGNSA. The CDR3 extends over 14 amino acids. CDR3 DNA: TGTGCCAGCAGCTTAGACCGTAGCACAGATACGCAGTATTTT. Translated: CASSLDRSTDTQYF.

The rearrangement uses TRBV6-5 and TRBJ1-2; D unclear. The length of the CDR3 is 14 residues. Germline V gene data show CDR1 as MNHEY and CDR2 as SVGAGI. Deletions cut 0 bases from V and 5 bases from J, with 10 bases between. CDR3 region: CASSYSPRAYGYTF. CDR3 DNA sequence: TGTGCCAGCAGTTACTCGCCGCGAGCTTATGGCTACACCTTC.

V gene TRBV10-2 combines with J gene TRBJ2-7; possibly TRBD1 or TRBD2 for D (5 bases each). The CDR3 is 16 residues long. Germline lookup yields CDR1 WSHSY and CDR2 SAAADI. V lost 6 bases and J lost 4, with 22 bases in between. CDR3 sequence (DNA): TGCGCCAGCAGCGACATAGGGGACGTAATAAGTTACGAGCAGTACTTC. Protein: CASSDIGDVISYEQYF.

Concerning this clone itself: Other DNA sequences of this sample code for an identical CDR3. This rearrangement joins TRBV28 to TRBJ2-7; D gene unclear. CDR1 and CDR2 (germline): MDHEN, SYDVKM. Trimming removed 7 bases at V and 0 bases at J, with 10 bases between. This CDR3 has 13 amino acids. CDR3 DNA sequence: TGTGCCAGCACAAGGCCGAGCTCCTACGAGCAGTACTTC. It yields the protein CASTRPSSYEQYF. Looking up the rest from reference TRBV28 and TRBJ2-7 gives the full variable domain: DVKVTQSSRYLVKRTGEKVFLECVQDMDHENMFWYRQDPGLGLRLIYFSYDVKMKEKGDIPEGYSVSREKKERFSLILESASTNQTSMYLCASTRPSSYEQYFGPGTRLTVT.

The J gene is TRBJ1-2, the V gene TRBV28, with TRBD1 identical over 8 bases. This CDR3 has 15 residues. Germline CDR1 and CDR2: MDHEN and SYDVKM. With V trimmed by 5 bases and J by 0 bases, 5 bases remained unmatched. DNA of the CDR3: TGTGCCAGCAGTAACGGACAGGGAACTAACTATGGCTACACCTTC. Translating it yields CASSNGQGTNYGYTF.

This clone appeared once. CDR3 bases: TGTGCCAGCAGTTCGGGACAGGGGGTAACAAAACTGTTTTTT. It yields the protein CASSSGQGVTKLFF. J is TRBJ1-4 and V is TRBV28; TRBD1 agrees at 11 bases. The germline CDR1 and CDR2 sequences are MDHEN and SYDVKM. CDR3 length: 14 residues. J was trimmed by 10 bases and V by 4 bases; bases with no gene match: 5.

The rearrangement links TRBV11-2 to TRBJ2-1, with D possibly matching TRBD2 (5 bases). Germline V gene data show CDR1 as SGHAT and CDR2 as FQNNGV. There are 11 residues in the CDR3. The germline V and J ends were trimmed by 4 bases and 13 bases, with 11 bases remaining between them. CDR3 sequence (DNA): TGTGCCAGCAGCTCGGGTGGAGGACAGTTCTTC. This codes for CASSSGGGQFF.

The rearrangement uses TRBV11-3 and TRBJ2-3, with 8 bases aligning to TRBD2. CDR1 is SGHNT and CDR2 is YENEEA in the germline V gene. This CDR3 is built from 16 residues. V trimming: 5 bases; J trimming: 0 bases; junction bases outside the gene matches: 7. The CDR3 loop is CASSPRGGRSTDTQYF. CDR3 in DNA: TGTGCCAGCAGCCCAAGGGGCGGGAGGAGCACAGATACGCAGTATTTT.

In its sample, this clone was seen a few times. The chain combines TRBV7-6 with TRBJ2-7; no definite D call. The V end lost 3 bases, the J end lost 0 bases, and 9 bases lay between the germline ends. This CDR3 comprises 14 residues. Germline V lookup: CDR1 SGHVS, CDR2 FNYEAQ. The CDR3 reads CASSFYGPSYEQYF. Here the CDR3 DNA reads TGTGCCAGCAGCTTTTACGGGCCCTCCTACGAGCAGTACTTC.

Details on this clone: Other DNA sequences of this sample code for an identical CDR3. V is TRBV9 and J is TRBJ2-1; 8 bases agree with TRBD2. The germline gives CDR1 SGDLS, CDR2 YYNGEE. This CDR3 has 15 residues. The V segment lost 2 bases and the J segment 2 bases; nucleotides outside the gene matches: 3. The CDR3 DNA follows: TGTGCCAGCAGCGTCGGAGCGGGAGCCTACAATGAGCAGTTCTTC. Translation gives CASSVGAGAYNEQFF.

V is TRBV7-2 and J is TRBJ1-4, with a weak D call TRBD1 (5 bases). Germline V CDR1 and CDR2: SGHTA, FQGNSA. V was pared by 1 base and J by 5 bases, with 14 bases between. The CDR3 loop spans 16 amino acids. In DNA form, the CDR3 reads TGTGCCAGCAGCTTAGGGTTCGGCAGGGAGAATGAAAAACTGTTTTTT. It codes for CASSLGFGRENEKLFF.

The chain is built from TRBV5-8 and TRBJ1-2; tentatively, D is TRBD1 (6 bases). CDR3 length: 15 amino acids. Trimming left V 3 bases short and J 4 bases short, with 16 bases between. CDR1 SGHTS and CDR2 YDEGEE come from the germline V gene. CDR3 coding DNA: TGTGCCAGCAGCTCACCCGACAGGACCCTCTATGGCTACACCTTC. It translates to CASSSPDRTLYGYTF.

This clone was picked up many times. The chain carries TRBV7-2 and TRBJ2-4; a possible D gene is TRBD1 (5 bases). Trimming left V 1 base short and J 0 bases short, with 13 bases between. CDR3 length equals 17 residues. Per germline, CDR1 SGHTA and CDR2 FQGNSA. This chain's CDR3 is CASSLELGRAAKNIQYF. The CDR3 DNA is TGTGCCAGCAGCTTAGAATTGGGCAGGGCAGCCAAAAACATTCAGTACTTC. The full variable domain, its missing parts supplied by reference TRBV7-2 and TRBJ2-4, is GAGVSQSPSNKVTEKGKDVELRCDPISGHTALYWYRQSLGQGLEFLIYFQGNSAPDKSGLPSDRFSAERTGGSVSTLTIQRTQQEDSAVYLCASSLELGRAAKNIQYFGAGTRLSVL.

The CDR3, as DNA: TGTGCCAGCGGGTTGGGGACAGGGGGAGAATCCCTCCACTTT. This sequence encodes CASGLGTGGESLHF. The chain carries TRBV6-6 and TRBJ1-6, with TRBD1 matching 11 bases. The CDR3 is 14 residues long. The junction had 11 bases not matched to a gene; V was cut back by 8 bases and J by 14 bases. Germline assignment: CDR1 MNHNY and CDR2 SVGAGI (reference sequence).

With respect to this clone: Other DNA sequences in this specimen translate into the identical CDR3. This chain uses TRBV5-4 with TRBJ2-6; the D call may be TRBD1 or TRBD2 (6 bases each). CDR1 SGHNT and CDR2 YYREEE come from the germline V gene (reference sequence). V lost 4 bases and J lost 2, with 13 bases in between. This CDR3 is 16 amino acids long. The CDR3 DNA is TGTGCCAGCAGCCTAGGGGGAGGTACTGGGGCCAACGTCCTGACTTTC. Protein sequence: CASSLGGGTGANVLTF.

V and J are TRBV27 and TRBJ1-5, with D hard to call. Germline V gene sequence: CDR1 MNHEY, CDR2 SMNVEV (reference sequence). CDR3 length: 17 amino acids. The ends were cut back, 1 base at V and 3 bases at J, with 16 bases in the middle. The CDR3 sequence: CASSLWGRQDLNQPQHF. The CDR3 nucleotides read TGTGCCAGCAGTTTATGGGGTAGGCAGGACCTCAATCAGCCCCAGCATTTT.

This clone was counted once. The V and J genes are TRBV6-1 and TRBJ2-7, with D perhaps assigned TRBD1 or TRBD2 (5 bases each). With 4 bases removed from V and 3 bases from J, the gap between germline ends came to 16 bases. Germline CDR1 is MNHNS and CDR2 is SASEGT. There are 15 residues in the CDR3. As DNA, the CDR3 is TGTGCCAGCAGTGGAGGCTTGGGGGTTGGCTACGAGCAGTACTTC. This codes for CASSGGLGVGYEQYF.

This clone appeared a few times. The genes are TRBV7-8 and TRBJ1-1; a weak D match, TRBD1 (5 bases). Trimming pared 5 bases from V and 7 bases from J, leaving 14 bases between. CDR1 SGHVS and CDR2 FQNEAQ come from the germline V gene. There are 13 residues in the CDR3. The CDR3 DNA is TGTGCCAGCAGCAGTGACTGGGGGGGTGAAGCTTTCTTT. Translated, it gives CASSSDWGGEAFF.

The chain combines TRBV2 with TRBJ1-5, with 8 nucleotides matching TRBD1. Per germline, CDR1 SNHLY and CDR2 FYNNEI. The CDR3 runs 13 residues. V was pared by 6 bases and J by 5 bases, with 3 bases of the junction left unmatched. CDR3 DNA: TGTGCCAGCAGGCGACAGGGGCATCAGCCCCAGCATTTT. Amino acid sequence: CASRRQGHQPQHF.

The chain employs TRBV6-1 and TRBJ1-3; D is uncertain. Trimming pared 6 bases from V and 8 bases from J, leaving 20 bases between. The CDR3 runs to 15 residues. Per germline, CDR1 MNHNS and CDR2 SASEGT. In DNA, the CDR3 is TGTGCCAGCAGCCTGCAACATTTGAGCGAGGACACCATATATTTT. This sequence encodes CASSLQHLSEDTIYF.

This chain uses TRBV11-3 with TRBJ2-7; the match to TRBD1 covers 9 bases. Germline V gene lookup returns CDR1 SGHNT and CDR2 YENEEA. The CDR3 contains 15 residues. V shed 5 bases and J 0 bases; nucleotides not matched to a gene: 5. This chain's CDR3 is CASSPGQGHSYEQYF. The CDR3 nucleotides are TGTGCCAGCAGCCCGGGACAGGGACACTCCTACGAGCAGTACTTC.